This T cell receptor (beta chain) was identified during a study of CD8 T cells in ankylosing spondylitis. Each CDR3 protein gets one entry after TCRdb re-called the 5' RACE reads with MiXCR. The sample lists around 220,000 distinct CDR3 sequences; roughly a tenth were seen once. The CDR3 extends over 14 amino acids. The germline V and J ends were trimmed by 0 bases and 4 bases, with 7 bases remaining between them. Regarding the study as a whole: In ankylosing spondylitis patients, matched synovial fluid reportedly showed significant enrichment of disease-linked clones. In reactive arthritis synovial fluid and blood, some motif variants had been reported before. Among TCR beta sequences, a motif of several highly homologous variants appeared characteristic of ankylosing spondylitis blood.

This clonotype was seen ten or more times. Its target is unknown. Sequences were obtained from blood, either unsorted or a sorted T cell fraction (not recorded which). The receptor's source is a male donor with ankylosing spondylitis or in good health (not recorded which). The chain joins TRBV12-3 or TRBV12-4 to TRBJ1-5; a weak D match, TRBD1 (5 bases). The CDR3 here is CASSLASGNQPQHF. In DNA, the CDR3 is TGTGCCAGCAGTTTAGCGTCAGGGAATCAGCCCCAGCATTTT.